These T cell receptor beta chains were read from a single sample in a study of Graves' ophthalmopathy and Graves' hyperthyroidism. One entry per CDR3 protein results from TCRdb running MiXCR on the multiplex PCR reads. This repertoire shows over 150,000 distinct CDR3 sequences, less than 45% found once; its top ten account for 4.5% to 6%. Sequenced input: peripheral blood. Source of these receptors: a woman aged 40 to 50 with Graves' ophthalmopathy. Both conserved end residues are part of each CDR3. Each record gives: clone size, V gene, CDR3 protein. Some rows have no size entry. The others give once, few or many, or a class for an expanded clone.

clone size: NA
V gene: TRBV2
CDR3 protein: CASSVENLRGYTF

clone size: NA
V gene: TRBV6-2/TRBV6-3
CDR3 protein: CASGTDRFTEAFF

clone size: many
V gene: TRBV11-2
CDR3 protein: CASSFWTQGAGTEAFF

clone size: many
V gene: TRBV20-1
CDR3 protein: CSASLVRIDEQYF

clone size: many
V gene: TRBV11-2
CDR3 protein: CASSSAGLAGDKPYEQYF

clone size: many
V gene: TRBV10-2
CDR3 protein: CASASGPALEAFF

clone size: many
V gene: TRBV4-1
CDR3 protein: CASSQDRGSNQPQHF

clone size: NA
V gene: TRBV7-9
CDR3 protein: CASSLVRAGSTEAFF

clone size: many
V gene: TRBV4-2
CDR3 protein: CASSQEGGSAAGELFF

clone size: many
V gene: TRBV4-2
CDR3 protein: CASSQADRGPLANYGYTF

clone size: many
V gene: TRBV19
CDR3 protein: CASSIGTGVSGTEAFF

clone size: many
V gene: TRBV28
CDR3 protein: CASSFRWNTEAFF

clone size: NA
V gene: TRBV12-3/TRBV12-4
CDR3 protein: CASTPRDVTEAFF

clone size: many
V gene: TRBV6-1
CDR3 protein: CASSGTGTRSEQYF

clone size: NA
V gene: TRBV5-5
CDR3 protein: CASSLQGLSPNQPQHF

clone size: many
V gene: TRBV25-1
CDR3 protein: CASSDRDVWYTEAFF

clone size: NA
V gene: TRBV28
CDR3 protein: CASSTSRGPAYDYTF

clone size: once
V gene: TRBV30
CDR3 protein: CAWSKGGASGYTF

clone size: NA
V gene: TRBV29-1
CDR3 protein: CSVVAGLRNTEAFF